Listed here are 22 T cell receptor beta chains from one sample, sequenced in a study of Tregs in tolerant kidney transplant recipients. Assay used: immunoSEQ multiplex PCR; TCRdb lists only in-frame clones, some missing. The top ten clones hold approximately 0.4% of a sample with some 71,000 clones, about 89% of them seen once. This specimen consisted of CD4+ T cells from blood, obtained before the transplant. The receptors come from a human donor who received a combined kidney and bone marrow transplant.

This chain connects TRBV7-6 to TRBJ2-7; D possibly corresponds to TRBD2 (5 bases). This CDR3 contains 13 residues. Germline values: CDR1 SGHVS, CDR2 FNYEAQ. V lost 1 base, J lost 1 base, and 5 bases lay in between. This CDR3 reads CASSLGLSYEQYF. The CDR3 DNA sequence: TGTGCCAGCAGCTTAGGACTATCCTACGAGCAGTACTTC.

The genes are TRBV19 and TRBJ2-3, with D uncertain. CDR3 length: 11 residues. Germline loops: CDR1 LNHDA, CDR2 SQIVND (reference sequence). Trimming left V 6 bases short and J 3 bases short, with 4 bases between. DNA of the CDR3: TGTGCCAGTAGGTCTACAGATACGCAGTATTTT. This sequence encodes CASRSTDTQYF.

V usage is TRBV30 and J usage is TRBJ1-5; D call uncertain. The CDR3 is 14 residues long. With 3 bases removed from V and 3 bases from J, the gap between germline ends came to 12 bases. Per germline, CDR1 GTSNPN and CDR2 SVGIG (reference sequence). CDR3 sequence reads: CAWSLGMINQPQHF. The CDR3 nucleotides read TGTGCCTGGAGCCTGGGCATGATCAATCAGCCCCAGCATTTT.

The rearrangement uses TRBV5-1 and TRBJ2-1, with TRBD2 matching 11 bases. This CDR3 region has 14 residues. V was clipped by 4 bases and J by 6 bases; unmatched bases: 3. Per germline, CDR1 SGHRS and CDR2 YFSETQ. CDR3 loop: CASSTGTSGNEQFF. CDR3 DNA sequence: TGCGCCAGCAGCACGGGGACTAGCGGCAATGAGCAGTTCTTC.

The gene calls are TRBV5-1 and TRBJ2-7; TRBD1 agrees at 10 bases. Germline V gene lookup returns CDR1 SGHRS and CDR2 YFSETQ. V was clipped by 0 bases and J by 2 bases; unmatched bases: 5. The CDR3 extends over 16 amino acids. Here the CDR3 reads CASSLGGTGATYEQYF. The CDR3 DNA follows: TGCGCCAGCAGCTTGGGAGGGACAGGGGCAACCTACGAGCAGTACTTC. Full variable domain (missing parts from reference TRBV5-1 and TRBJ2-7): KAGVTQTPRYLIKTRGQQVTLSCSPISGHRSVSWYQQTPGQGLQFLFEYFSETQRNKGNFPGRFSGRQFSNSRSEMNVSTLELGDSALYLCASSLGGTGATYEQYFGPGTRLTVT.

V gene TRBV18 combines with J gene TRBJ2-7; D not certain. Trimming removed 2 bases from V and 2 bases from J, with 10 bases in between. Germline assignment: CDR1 KGHSH and CDR2 LQKENI. This CDR3 has 14 residues. CDR3 nucleotide sequence: TGTGCCAGCTCACCAAGGCGGATGACCTACGAGCAGTACTTC. Translated: CASSPRRMTYEQYF.

This clone was picked up one time. The V call is TRBV5-1, the J call TRBJ2-1; D unresolved. V lost 0 bases and J 7 bases, leaving 5 bases between the germline ends. Germline V gene sequence: CDR1 SGHRS, CDR2 YFSETQ. The CDR3 length is 12 residues. In nucleotides, the CDR3 is TGCGCCAGCAGCTTGGGCGAGAATGAGCAGTTCTTC. Its protein product is CASSLGENEQFF. Full variable domain (remainder filled in from reference TRBV5-1 and TRBJ2-1): KAGVTQTPRYLIKTRGQQVTLSCSPISGHRSVSWYQQTPGQGLQFLFEYFSETQRNKGNFPGRFSGRQFSNSRSEMNVSTLELGDSALYLCASSLGENEQFFGPGTRLTVL.

The gene calls are TRBV7-2 and TRBJ2-2; 14 bases agree with TRBD2. Germline CDR1 is SGHTA and CDR2 is FQGNSA. Trimming took 4 bases from V and 8 from J; bases not matched to a gene: 6. The CDR3 is 16 residues long. Here the CDR3 DNA reads TGTGCCAGCAGCTCGACTAGCGGGAGGGCCTCGGGGGAGCTGTTTTTT. Protein product: CASSSTSGRASGELFF. Supplemented by reference TRBV7-2 and TRBJ2-2, the full variable domain reads GAGVSQSPSNKVTEKGKDVELRCDPISGHTALYWYRQSLGQGLEFLIYFQGNSAPDKSGLPSDRFSAERTGGSVSTLTIQRTQQEDSAVYLCASSSTSGRASGELFFGEGSRLTVL.

V and J are TRBV19 and TRBJ1-1; D is perhaps TRBD1 (6 bases). The germline V and J ends were trimmed by 6 bases and 2 bases, with 7 bases remaining between them. The CDR3 covers 12 residues. CDR1 and CDR2 (germline): LNHDA, SQIVND (reference sequence). CDR3 sequence: CASSRGNTEAFF. In nucleotides, the CDR3 is TGTGCCAGTAGCAGGGGTAACACTGAAGCTTTCTTT.

V and J are TRBV30 and TRBJ2-1, with 8 bases lining up with TRBD2. With 3 bases clipped from V and 3 bases from J, the junction kept 7 bases outside the gene matches. Germline assignment: CDR1 GTSNPN and CDR2 SVGIG (reference sequence). There are 15 residues in the CDR3. In DNA form, the CDR3 reads TGTGCCTGGAGGGGGGGACTAGGGATCTACAATGAGCAGTTCTTC. The encoded protein is CAWRGGLGIYNEQFF.

V gene TRBV4-1 combines with J gene TRBJ1-5, with a possible D match to TRBD1 (5 bases). The CDR3 has 16 residues. Trimming left V 0 bases short and J 1 base short, with 10 bases between. CDR1 and CDR2 from the germline V gene are MGHRA and YSYEKL. This CDR3 is CASSQDGGTSNQPQHF. The CDR3 nucleotides are TGCGCCAGCAGCCAAGATGGGGGGACGAGCAATCAGCCCCAGCATTTT.

V usage is TRBV29-1 and J usage is TRBJ1-5; possible D gene TRBD1, 5 bases. Trimming left V 3 bases short and J 3 bases short, with 9 bases between. The CDR3 runs 13 residues. In germline, CDR1 is SQVTM, CDR2 ANQGSEA. DNA for the CDR3: TGCAGCGTTGAGGGGGGTATCAATCAGCCCCAGCATTTT. Residues: CSVEGGINQPQHF.

The V and J genes are TRBV28 and TRBJ2-2; tentative D call: TRBD1 (6 bases). V was clipped by 4 bases and J by 2 bases, with 8 bases between them. The CDR3 loop spans 14 amino acids. The germline gives CDR1 MDHEN, CDR2 SYDVKM. The CDR3 DNA is TGTGCCAGCAGTTCGGGACAAAACACCGGGGAGCTGTTTTTT. Amino acid sequence: CASSSGQNTGELFF.

The genes are TRBV29-1 and TRBJ2-4, with TRBD1 identical over 10 bases. Germline lookup yields CDR1 SQVTM and CDR2 ANQGSEA. This CDR3 is 13 amino acids long. J gave up 9 bases and V 4 bases, and 6 bases lay outside the gene matches. The CDR3 here is CSVGRGTGVIQYF. The CDR3, as DNA: TGCAGCGTTGGGAGGGGGACAGGGGTCATTCAGTACTTC.

There are a few counts of this clone. The V and J genes are TRBV10-3 and TRBJ2-7, with 7 nucleotides matching TRBD2. V lost 2 bases to trimming and J lost 7 bases; unmatched junction nucleotides: 5. The CDR3 is made up of 13 amino acids. From germline, CDR1 is ENHRY and CDR2 SYGVKD. This CDR3 is CAISEREEDEQYF. In DNA, the CDR3 is TGTGCCATCAGTGAGCGGGAGGAAGATGAGCAGTACTTC.

The CDR3 DNA sequence: TGTGCCATTTCCTTCAGGGGAAACTATGGCTACACCTTC. This gives the protein CAISFRGNYGYTF. The chain uses TRBV28 and TRBJ1-2, with D maybe TRBD1 (6 bases). CDR1 is MDHEN and CDR2 is SYDVKM in the germline V gene. The CDR3 covers 13 residues. V lost 10 bases and J lost 2, with 14 bases in between.

The chain has TRBV19 and TRBJ2-5, with D hard to call. Germline loops: CDR1 LNHDA, CDR2 SQIVND (reference sequence). The CDR3 runs to 13 residues. V was clipped by 3 bases and J by 6 bases, with 11 bases between them. The CDR3 DNA reads TGTGCCAGTAGTATGGCACAATCACAGACCCAGTACTTC. Residues: CASSMAQSQTQYF.

The chain carries TRBV29-1 and TRBJ2-7; TRBD1 matches at 7 bases. The V gene end was trimmed by 4 bases and the J gene end by 5 bases; junction bases not matched to a gene: 5. The germline CDR1 and CDR2 sequences are SQVTM and ANQGSEA. The CDR3 is 12 residues long. The CDR3 reads CSVGQGSHEQYF. The DNA of the CDR3 is TGCAGCGTTGGACAGGGATCCCACGAGCAGTACTTC.

This chain links TRBV10-3 with TRBJ1-3, with a weak D call TRBD1 (6 bases). This CDR3 is built from 16 residues. Germline CDR1 ENHRY, CDR2 SYGVKD. V was trimmed by 9 bases and J by 4 bases, leaving 22 bases between them. This chain's CDR3 is CAIGTTGRGSGNTIYF. The CDR3, as DNA: TGTGCCATTGGGACGACAGGTCGGGGCTCCGGAAACACCATATATTTT.

The CDR3 nucleotides read TGTGCCAGTAGTACCACAGCCCTTAGCAATCAGCCCCAGCATTTT. Translation: CASSTTALSNQPQHF. V and J are TRBV19 and TRBJ1-5; D is unresolved. V was cut by 4 bases and J by 0 bases, with 10 bases left in between. CDR3 length: 15 residues. Germline V gene lookup returns CDR1 LNHDA and CDR2 SQIVND (reference sequence).

The CDR3 sequence is CASSVDQTGHVARYEQYF. CDR3 nucleotides: TGTGCCAGCAGCGTAGACCAGACAGGTCACGTTGCTCGGTACGAGCAGTACTTC. The chain uses TRBV9 and TRBJ2-7, with a weak D call TRBD1 (6 bases). Germline CDR1 is SGDLS and CDR2 is YYNGEE. Trimming stripped 0 bases from V and 4 bases from J, with 23 bases between. CDR3 length: 18 residues.

The chain couples TRBV11-2 to TRBJ1-5; 7 bases fit TRBD1. The CDR3 runs 17 residues. Germline assignment: CDR1 SGHAT and CDR2 FQNNGV. The V segment lost 3 bases and the J segment 4 bases; nucleotides outside the gene matches: 12. This chain's CDR3 is CASSFIAPDRVNQPQHF. CDR3 nucleotide sequence: TGTGCCAGCAGCTTTATAGCGCCAGACAGGGTTAATCAGCCCCAGCATTTT.